This T cell receptor beta chain was profiled in a study of blood T cell repertoires in COVID-19. As for the study in general: Acute and convalescent COVID-19 specimens originated in the United States, Italy and Spain. From T cells, B-cell-depleted T cells, or PBMCs came the material, which was cDNA or gDNA.

Germline V gene sequence: CDR1 MDHEN, CDR2 SYDVKM. The CDR3 is 14 amino acids. Original handling: Reference gene primer amplification yielded estimated nucleated cell counts. Measured with immunoSEQ multiplex PCR; TCRdb has only the in-frame clones, and not every one. The D gene and trimming were derived from the DNA, and the V and J assignments and clone size from that table. The table has about 120,000 clones, 80% to 90% seen once. This clone was recorded a few times. The junction differs from germline at one of its ends, possibly a read error. The chain couples TRBV28 to TRBJ2-7; TRBD2 is a possible D gene (5 bases). The sequenced sample consisted of peripheral blood. This clonotype originated in a man between 40 and 49 years old with acute or convalescent COVID-19. The CDR3 nucleotides read TGTGCCAGCAGCCCCGCTTCCGGGATCAAAACCCAACTTTTC. As protein: CASSPASGIKTQLF. The whole variable domain, remainder taken from reference TRBV28 and TRBJ2-7, is DVKVTQSSRYLVKRTGEKVFLECVQDMDHENMFWYRQDPGLGLRLIYFSYDVKMKEKGDIPEGYSVSREKKERFSLILESASTNQTSMYLCASSPASGIKTQLFGPGTRLTVT.